The 30 T cell receptor beta chains below were found in one sample sequenced in a study of cytomegalovirus exposure and HLA in healthy donors. The primer mix had 60 Vbeta and 13 Jbeta primers. The table came from immunoSEQ multiplex PCR; TCRdb's copy has only in-frame clones and leaves some out. The sample lists some 84,000 clones, around 80% occurring once. The sample consisted of PBMCs. Receptor source: a male donor in good health and CMV-seropositive.

The chain couples TRBV7-3 to TRBJ2-7; D is undetermined. V lost 5 bases, J lost 1 base, and 9 bases lay in between. The CDR3 covers 13 residues. Germline-derived CDR1 and CDR2 are SGHTA and FQGTGA. For the CDR3, the DNA is TGTGCCAGCAGCATCAGCGCATCCTACGAGCAGTACTTC. Protein sequence: CASSISASYEQYF.

This chain links TRBV15 with TRBJ2-7, with 8 bases identical to TRBD2. V lost 1 base, J lost 5 bases, and 13 bases stayed unmatched. The CDR3 is 17 amino acids. CDR1 and CDR2 from the germline V gene are LNHNV and YYDKDF (reference sequence). This chain's CDR3 is CATSRGGSSGRPDEQYF. DNA of the CDR3: TGTGCCACCAGCAGAGGGGGATCTAGCGGGCGACCCGACGAGCAGTACTTC.

This clone appeared a few times. The chain employs TRBV7-7 and TRBJ1-4; unclear D gene. Germline V gene lookup returns CDR1 SSHAT and CDR2 FNYEAQ (reference sequence). Trimming left V 2 bases short and J 7 bases short, with 8 bases between. This CDR3 region has 13 residues. CDR3 sequence: CASSLTLGEKLFF. The CDR3 bases are TGTGCCAGCAGCTTAACGCTCGGTGAAAAACTGTTTTTT.

The V call is TRBV14, the J call TRBJ2-7, with 12 bases lining up with TRBD2. Per germline, CDR1 SGHDN and CDR2 FVKESK. The length of the CDR3 is 15 residues. Trimming removed 6 bases from V and 1 base from J; junction bases left unmatched: 4. In nucleotides, the CDR3 is TGTGCCAGCAGACCGACTAGCGGGAGATCCTACGAGCAGTACTTC. Translating gives CASRPTSGRSYEQYF.

The gene calls are TRBV5-1 and TRBJ1-4, with 12 bases fitting TRBD1. The CDR3 spans 17 residues. Germline V CDR1 and CDR2: SGHRS, YFSETQ. Trimming at V came to 4 bases and at J to 0 bases, leaving 4 bases not matched to a gene. The DNA for the CDR3 is TGCGCCAGCAGCCCCGGGACAGGGGGCCCAACTAATGAAAAACTGTTTTTT. Translation gives CASSPGTGGPTNEKLFF.

CDR3 nucleotides: TGTGCCAGTAGTCCCTCGACTGGGAACACTGAAGCTTTCTTT. Protein product: CASSPSTGNTEAFF. V and J are TRBV19 and TRBJ1-1; no reliable D call. The CDR3 spans 14 residues. Germline lookup yields CDR1 LNHDA and CDR2 SQIVND (reference sequence). V shed 5 bases and J shed 1 base, with 11 bases lying between them. Drawing the rest from reference TRBV19 and TRBJ1-1, the complete variable domain is DGGITQSPKYLFRKEGQNVTLSCEQNLNHDAMYWYRQDPGQGLRLIYYSQIVNDFQKGDIAEGYSVSREKKESFPLTVTSAQKNPTAFYLCASSPSTGNTEAFFGQGTRLTVV.

Worth noting for this clone: Other DNA sequences from this sample encode an identical CDR3 as well. The genes are TRBV28 and TRBJ1-2, with D possibly being TRBD1 (5 bases). Germline V gene data show CDR1 as MDHEN and CDR2 as SYDVKM. CDR3 length equals 13 residues. V dropped 4 bases and J dropped 4 bases, with 10 bases sitting between them. This CDR3 is CASSSGQGYGYTF. CDR3 sequence (DNA): TGTGCCAGCAGTTCAGGCCAGGGCTATGGCTACACCTTC.

The CDR3 reads CASSRGPDEQYF. In DNA, the CDR3 is TGTGCCAGCAGCAGGGGGCCCGACGAGCAGTACTTC. The rearrangement joins TRBV6-5 to TRBJ2-7, with TRBD1 matching over 8 bases. V lost 6 bases and J lost 5; bases outside the gene matches: 3. CDR1 and CDR2 from the germline V gene are MNHEY and SVGAGI. This CDR3 region has 12 residues.

This sequence joins TRBV25-1 and TRBJ1-1, with 8 positions matching TRBD1. Losses at the gene ends were 7 bases for V and 9 bases for J; bases not matched to a gene: 13. Looked up from germline, CDR1 is MGHDK and CDR2 is SYGVNS. The CDR3 totals 14 residues. The CDR3 DNA reads as TGTGCCAGCATTGGATCACAGGGGGTCGGAAAAGCTTTCTTT. This gives the protein CASIGSQGVGKAFF.

The rearrangement links TRBV4-3 to TRBJ2-3; possible D gene TRBD2, 5 bases. Trimming shortened V by 0 bases and J by 5 bases, and 15 bases separated the two germline ends. The CDR3 is 16 residues long. CDR1 is LGHNA, CDR2 YSLEER, per germline. The CDR3 is CASSQDWGYRGDTQYF. CDR3 in DNA: TGCGCCAGCAGCCAAGATTGGGGATACCGGGGAGATACGCAGTATTTT.

The chain has TRBV9 and TRBJ2-5; TRBD2 agrees at 10 bases. After removal of 3 bases from V and 2 bases from J, the junction contained 7 bases not matched to a gene. CDR1 and CDR2 from the germline V gene are SGDLS and YYNGEE. This CDR3 has 16 residues. The CDR3 nucleotides are TGTGCCAGCAGCGCGCTACTAGCGGGGCCACAAGAGACCCAGTACTTC. It codes for CASSALLAGPQETQYF.

This chain connects TRBV5-1 to TRBJ2-1; 7 bases match TRBD1. J was trimmed by 4 bases and V by 8 bases; bases with no gene match: 6. The CDR3 covers 13 residues. Per the germline V gene, CDR1 is SGHRS and CDR2 is YFSETQ. Written as DNA, the CDR3 is TGCGCCAGTCAGGCACAGGGGTACAATGAGCAGTTCTTC. Protein product: CASQAQGYNEQFF.

CDR3 sequence (DNA): TGTGCCAGCAGTTTTGCCCACTGGCGGGAGGGCCGATCCCTTTACGAGCAGTACTTC. Protein: CASSFAHWREGRSLYEQYF. The chain joins TRBV28 to TRBJ2-7; 9 nucleotides match TRBD2. Per the germline V gene, CDR1 is MDHEN and CDR2 is SYDVKM. CDR3 size: 19 residues. Trimming took 3 bases from V and 4 from J; bases not matched to a gene: 19. The full variable domain, in which reference TRBV28 and TRBJ2-7 provide the parts outside the CDR3, is DVKVTQSSRYLVKRTGEKVFLECVQDMDHENMFWYRQDPGLGLRLIYFSYDVKMKEKGDIPEGYSVSREKKERFSLILESASTNQTSMYLCASSFAHWREGRSLYEQYFGPGTRLTVT.

This chain joins TRBV7-2 and TRBJ1-2, with D possibly matching TRBD1 (5 bases). Deletions cut 1 base from V and 7 bases from J, with 13 bases between. CDR1 and CDR2 from the germline V gene are SGHTA and FQGNSA. The CDR3 consists of 14 residues. CDR3 coding DNA: TGTGCCAGCAGCTTAGACGGACAAAATCCTGGCTACACCTTC. It codes for CASSLDGQNPGYTF.

This chain joins TRBV28 and TRBJ2-3; 8 bases map to TRBD2. This CDR3 contains 17 residues. Germline V gives CDR1 MDHEN, CDR2 SYDVKM. V lost 5 bases, J lost 0 bases, and 10 bases stayed unmatched. The CDR3: CASSLGTRSSSTDTQYF. CDR3 nucleotides: TGTGCCAGCAGTCTCGGGACTAGATCATCTAGCACAGATACGCAGTATTTT.

A few counts support this clone. The CDR3 DNA is TGCGCCAGCAGTGAGCAAGTCCGTTTAAAGCGGCTAAGCTGGTACGAGCAGTACTTC. Translation gives CASSEQVRLKRLSWYEQYF. V usage is TRBV10-1 and J usage is TRBJ2-7; D may be TRBD2 (5 bases). V shed 2 bases and J shed 4 bases, with 27 bases lying between them. CDR1 is WNHNN, CDR2 SYGVQD, per germline (reference sequence). This CDR3 has 19 residues.

The rearrangement joins TRBV11-2 to TRBJ1-2; TRBD1 might be the D (6 bases). This CDR3 comprises 15 residues. The germline V gene has CDR1 SGHAT and CDR2 FQNNGV. The ends were cut back, 5 bases at V and 5 bases at J, with 18 bases in the middle. This CDR3 is CASSLGLGAGYGYTF. The DNA for the CDR3 is TGTGCCAGCAGCCTAGGCTTGGGGGCCGGTTATGGCTACACCTTC.

The chain recombines TRBV6-1 with TRBJ1-1, with TRBD1 as a possible D gene (6 bases). Germline V gives CDR1 MNHNS, CDR2 SASEGT. This CDR3 is built from 15 residues. Trimming cost V 2 bases and J 5 bases, with 15 bases left between them. In DNA form, the CDR3 reads TGTGCCAGCAGTGAATCTAGTAAGGGGGTGACTGAAGCTTTCTTT. Its translation is CASSESSKGVTEAFF.

The chain combines TRBV5-1 with TRBJ2-6; TRBD1 aligns across 8 bases. V gave up 4 bases and J gave up 0 bases; unmatched junction bases: 6. Looked up from germline, CDR1 is SGHRS and CDR2 is YFSETQ. This CDR3 region has 17 residues. CDR3 nucleotide sequence: TGCGCCAGCAGCCGGACAGGGCCTAGCTCTGGGGCCAACGTCCTGACTTTC. It yields the protein CASSRTGPSSGANVLTF.

The gene calls are TRBV5-1 and TRBJ2-7; a possible D gene is TRBD2 (7 bases). Germline CDR1 reads SGHRS; CDR2 reads YFSETQ. The CDR3 is made up of 13 amino acids. Trimming removed 0 bases at V and 6 bases at J, with 10 bases between. The DNA for the CDR3 is TGCGCCAGCAGCTTGGAGGGGGGGCGCGAGCAGTACTTC. Translation: CASSLEGGREQYF. The full variable domain, with the rest looked up from reference TRBV5-1 and TRBJ2-7, is KAGVTQTPRYLIKTRGQQVTLSCSPISGHRSVSWYQQTPGQGLQFLFEYFSETQRNKGNFPGRFSGRQFSNSRSEMNVSTLELGDSALYLCASSLEGGREQYFGPGTRLTVT.

The V gene is TRBV5-1, the J gene TRBJ1-4, with D tentatively TRBD1 (5 bases). The CDR3 runs to 15 residues. CDR1 is SGHRS, CDR2 YFSETQ, per germline. The ends were cut back, 4 bases at V and 7 bases at J, with 17 bases in the middle. This CDR3 reads CASSTSGTWVEKLFF. For the CDR3, the DNA is TGCGCCAGCAGCACCTCCGGGACTTGGGTTGAAAAACTGTTTTTT.

The sample holds a few counts of this clone. V usage is TRBV2 and J usage is TRBJ1-1, with TRBD1 matching over 8 bases. The CDR3 length is 14 residues. Germline V gene lookup returns CDR1 SNHLY and CDR2 FYNNEI. Trimming at V came to 6 bases and at J to 0 bases, leaving 3 bases not matched to a gene. In DNA form, the CDR3 reads TGTGCCAGCAGCCCGGACAGGGTGAACACTGAAGCTTTCTTT. Its translation is CASSPDRVNTEAFF.

In this sample, this clone turned up once. The gene calls are TRBV9 and TRBJ2-1, with D unresolved. Trimming cost V 2 bases and J 5 bases, with 14 bases left between them. Germline CDR1 SGDLS, CDR2 YYNGEE. This CDR3 spans 15 amino acids. CDR3 nucleotide sequence: TGTGCCAGCAGCGTTTCAGGCAACCCTGACAATGAGCAGTTCTTC. Its protein is CASSVSGNPDNEQFF.

The chain recombines TRBV27 with TRBJ2-7, with 8 bases matching TRBD1. The CDR3 consists of 18 residues. Per germline, CDR1 MNHEY and CDR2 SMNVEV (reference sequence). Trimming took 5 bases from V and 4 from J; bases not matched to a gene: 19. CDR3 sequence: CASSPITPLSGTGYEQYF. The CDR3 coding sequence is TGTGCCAGCAGTCCAATTACGCCACTTTCCGGGACAGGATACGAGCAGTACTTC.

This clone showed up just a few times. J is TRBJ2-7 and V is TRBV23-1, with TRBD2 as a possible D gene (5 bases). TRBV23-1 qualifies as an ORF whose function is uncertain. The CDR3 contains 13 residues. V gave up 4 bases and J gave up 1 base, with 8 bases separating them. Here the CDR3 reads CASSRTVSYEQYF. In DNA, the CDR3 is TGCGCCAGCAGTCGGACTGTTTCCTACGAGCAGTACTTC.

The chain recombines TRBV27 with TRBJ2-1, with a weak D call TRBD2 (6 bases). The CDR3 has 13 residues. Germline V lookup: CDR1 MNHEY, CDR2 SMNVEV (reference sequence). Trimming shortened V by 7 bases and J by 5 bases, and 12 bases separated the two germline ends. CDR3 DNA sequence: TGTGCCAGCACCATGTGGGGGGACAATGAGCAGTTCTTC. This sequence encodes CASTMWGDNEQFF.

This sequence joins TRBV6-6 and TRBJ2-7; TRBD2 agrees at 11 bases. With 2 bases clipped from V and 7 bases from J, the junction kept 7 bases outside the gene matches. This CDR3 region has 15 residues. CDR1 and CDR2 (germline): MNHNY, SVGAGI (reference sequence). CDR3 in DNA: TGTGCCAGCAGTTACCCCCTAGCGGGAGGTAGAGAGCAGTACTTC. This translates into CASSYPLAGGREQYF.

V and J are TRBV9 and TRBJ1-5; TRBD1 agrees at 7 bases. There are 14 residues in the CDR3. Germline CDR1 and CDR2: SGDLS and YYNGEE. The J segment lost 6 bases and the V segment lost 5 bases, leaving 8 bases of the junction unmatched. DNA for the CDR3: TGTGCCAGCAGGAATCCCACAGGGGCTCAGCCCCAGCATTTT. Protein: CASRNPTGAQPQHF.

The chain joins TRBV7-2 to TRBJ1-1; 8 bases are shared with TRBD1. In germline, CDR1 is SGHTA, CDR2 FQGNSA. J was trimmed by 5 bases and V by 4 bases; bases with no gene match: 6. This CDR3 is built from 14 residues. CDR3 sequence (DNA): TGTGCCAGCAGCTCCGCAGGGGGCCGGACTGAAGCTTTCTTT. Its translation: CASSSAGGRTEAFF.

The gene calls are TRBV5-6 and TRBJ2-4; TRBD1 matches at 8 bases. Germline V lookup: CDR1 SGHDT, CDR2 YYEEEE. The CDR3 has 15 residues. The trim removed 4 bases at V and 3 bases at J, leaving 6 bases unmatched. CDR3 DNA: TGTGCCAGCAGCAGCGTGGGACAGGACAAAAACATTCAGTACTTC. Its translation is CASSSVGQDKNIQYF.